The clone carrying this T cell receptor beta chain showed up many times. This entry comes from a study of glioma-infiltrating T cells. Amplification of TCR alpha and beta CDR3 regions from RNA used iRepertoire nested multiplex PCR. TCRdb used MiXCR to reprocess the multiplex PCR reads, holding one entry per CDR3 protein. Here the sample spans over 100,000 distinct CDR3 sequences, 20% to 25% being singletons. Germline V gives CDR1 MNHEY, CDR2 SVGEGT. The CDR3 is 14 residues long. The ends were cut back, 1 base at V and 8 bases at J, with 12 bases in the middle. Sequenced: glioma tissue, nonneoplastic brain tissue, or PBMCs (not recorded which). The chain links TRBV6-2 or TRBV6-3 to TRBJ2-1, with D possibly matching TRBD1 (7 bases). The receptor was isolated from a human donor with low-grade glioma or glioblastoma, undergoing nonglioma brain surgery, or in good health (not recorded which). CDR3 DNA: TGTGCCAGCAGTTACTTCGGCAGGGGGGATGAGCAGTTCTTC. Protein sequence: CASSYFGRGDEQFF.